The sample holds a few counts of the clone carrying this TCR beta chain. V was pared by 0 bases and J by 5 bases, with 4 bases of the junction left unmatched. CDR3 size: 15 residues. Germline values: CDR1 MNHEY, CDR2 SMNVEV (reference sequence). The data belong to a study of T cell changes during pregnancy in multiple sclerosis. Repertoires were generated with immunoSEQ multiplex PCR, while TCRdb's copy carries only in-frame clones and drops some. The sample lists under 40,000 clones, around 92% occurring once. The sequence was collected from a female donor with multiple sclerosis, enrolled in a pregnancy study. The V gene is TRBV27, the J gene TRBJ1-1; 9 bases are a match to TRBD1. The input for sequencing was CD8+ T cells from peripheral blood mononuclear cells, taken before pregnancy. The CDR3 nucleotides are TGTGCCAGCAGTTTATCGAACAGGGGGCGAACTGAAGCTTTCTTT. Translated: CASSLSNRGRTEAFF.